Presented here are 3 T cell receptor beta chains from one specimen sequenced in a study of shared clonotypes between healthy human individuals. Data came from immunoSEQ multiplex PCR; TCRdb stores just in-frame clones and leaves some out. The sample has around 2.3 million clones, almost 96% seen once. The sequenced material came from naive CD4+ T cells sorted from blood. Subset indicated: CD45RA+ positively selected. These receptors were collected from a man aged 18 to 35 in good health.

This clone has only one observation. The chain combines TRBV5-1 with TRBJ2-5; 7 bases match TRBD2. The germline V gene encodes CDR1 SGHRS and CDR2 YFSETQ. CDR3 length: 14 residues. V was clipped by 4 bases and J by 5 bases; unmatched bases: 8. The CDR3 here is CASSLGTILETQYF. CDR3 nucleotides: TGCGCCAGCAGCCTTGGGACTATACTGGAGACCCAGTACTTC.

The chain couples TRBV9 to TRBJ2-1; 14 positions match TRBD2. The CDR3 consists of 17 residues. The trim removed 3 bases at V and 5 bases at J, leaving 7 bases unmatched. Germline V gene data show CDR1 as SGDLS and CDR2 as YYNGEE. The CDR3 reads CASSGTGTSGGNNEQFF. Here the CDR3 DNA reads TGTGCCAGCAGCGGCACCGGGACTAGCGGGGGAAACAATGAGCAGTTCTTC.

Turning to this clone: Other DNA sequences in this sample translate to the same CDR3. The rearrangement uses TRBV7-2 and TRBJ2-7; 7 positions agree with TRBD2. The V and J ends lost 0 bases and 1 base, in that order; junction bases with no gene match: 3. Germline lookup yields CDR1 SGHTA and CDR2 FQGNSA. This CDR3 is built from 15 residues. CDR3 sequence (DNA): TGTGCCAGCAGCTTAGCGACGGGGGGTTCCTACGAGCAGTACTTC. Amino acid sequence: CASSLATGGSYEQYF.